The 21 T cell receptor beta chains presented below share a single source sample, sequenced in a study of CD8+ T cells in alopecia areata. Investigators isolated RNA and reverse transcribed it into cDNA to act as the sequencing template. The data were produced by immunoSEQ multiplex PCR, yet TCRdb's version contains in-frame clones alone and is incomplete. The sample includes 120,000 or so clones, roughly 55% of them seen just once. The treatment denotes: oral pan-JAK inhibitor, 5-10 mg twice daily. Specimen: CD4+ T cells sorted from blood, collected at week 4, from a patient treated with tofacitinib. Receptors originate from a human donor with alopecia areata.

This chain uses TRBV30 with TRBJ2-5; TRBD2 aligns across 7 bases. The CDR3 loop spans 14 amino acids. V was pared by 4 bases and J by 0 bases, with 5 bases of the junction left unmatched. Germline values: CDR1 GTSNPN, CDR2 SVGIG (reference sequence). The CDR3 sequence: CAWNFGTNQETQYF. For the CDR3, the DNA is TGTGCCTGGAACTTCGGGACTAACCAAGAGACCCAGTACTTC.

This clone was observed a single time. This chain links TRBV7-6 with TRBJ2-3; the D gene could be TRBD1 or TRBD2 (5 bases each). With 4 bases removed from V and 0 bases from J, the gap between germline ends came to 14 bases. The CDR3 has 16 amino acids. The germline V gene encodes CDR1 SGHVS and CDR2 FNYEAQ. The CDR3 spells CASSSNRWDSTDTQYF. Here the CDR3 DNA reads TGTGCCAGCAGCTCGAATAGGTGGGACAGCACAGATACGCAGTATTTT.

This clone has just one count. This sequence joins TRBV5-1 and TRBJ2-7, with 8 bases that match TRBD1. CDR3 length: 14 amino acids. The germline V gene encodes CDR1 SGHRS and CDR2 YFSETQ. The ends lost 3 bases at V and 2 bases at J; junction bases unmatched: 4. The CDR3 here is CASSSTGATYEQYF. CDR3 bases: TGCGCCAGCAGCTCGACAGGGGCCACCTACGAGCAGTACTTC.

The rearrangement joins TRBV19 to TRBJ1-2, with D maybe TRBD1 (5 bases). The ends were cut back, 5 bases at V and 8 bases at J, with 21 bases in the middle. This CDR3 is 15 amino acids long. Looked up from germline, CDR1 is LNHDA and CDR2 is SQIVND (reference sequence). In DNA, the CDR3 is TGTGCCAGTAGTGGTGACAGATCCCCCCTTGGCGGCTACACCTTC. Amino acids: CASSGDRSPLGGYTF.

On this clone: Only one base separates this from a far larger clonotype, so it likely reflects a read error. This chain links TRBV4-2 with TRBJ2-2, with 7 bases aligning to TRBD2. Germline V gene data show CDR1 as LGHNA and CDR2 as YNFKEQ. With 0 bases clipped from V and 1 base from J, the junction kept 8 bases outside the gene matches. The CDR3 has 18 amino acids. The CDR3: CASSQDLAGRRNTGELFF. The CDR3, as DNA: TGTGCCAGCAGCCAAGACTTAGCGGGTCGGAGGAACACCGGGGAGCTGTTTTTT.

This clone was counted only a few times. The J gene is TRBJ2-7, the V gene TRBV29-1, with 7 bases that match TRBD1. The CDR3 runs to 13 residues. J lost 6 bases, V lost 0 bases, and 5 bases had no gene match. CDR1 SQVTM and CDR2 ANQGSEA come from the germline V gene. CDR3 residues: CSVEDHRGGEQYF. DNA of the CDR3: TGCAGCGTTGAAGATCACAGGGGTGGCGAGCAGTACTTC.

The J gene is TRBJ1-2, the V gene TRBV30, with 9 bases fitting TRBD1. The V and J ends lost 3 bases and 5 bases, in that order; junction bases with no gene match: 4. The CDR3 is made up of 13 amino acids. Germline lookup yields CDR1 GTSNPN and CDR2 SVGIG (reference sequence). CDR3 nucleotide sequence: TGTGCCTGGAGACAGGGGGCTGGTTATGGCTACACCTTC. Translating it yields CAWRQGAGYGYTF.

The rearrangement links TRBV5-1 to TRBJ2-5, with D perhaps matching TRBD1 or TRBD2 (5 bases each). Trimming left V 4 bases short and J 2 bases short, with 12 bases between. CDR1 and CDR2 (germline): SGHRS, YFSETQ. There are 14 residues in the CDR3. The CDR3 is CASSPGTVQETQYF. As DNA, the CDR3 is TGCGCCAGCAGCCCAGGGACCGTTCAAGAGACCCAGTACTTC.

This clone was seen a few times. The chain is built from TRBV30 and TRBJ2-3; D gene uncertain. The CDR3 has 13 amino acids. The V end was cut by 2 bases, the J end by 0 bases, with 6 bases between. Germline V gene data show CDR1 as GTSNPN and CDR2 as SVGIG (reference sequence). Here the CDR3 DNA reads TGTGCCTGGAGTTTCGCAAGCACAGATACGCAGTATTTT. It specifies CAWSFASTDTQYF. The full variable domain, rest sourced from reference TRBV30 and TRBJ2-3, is SQTIHQWPATLVQPVGSPLSLECTVEGTSNPNLYWYRQAAGRGLQLLFYSVGIGQISSEVPQNLSASRPQDRQFILSSKKLLLSDSGFYLCAWSFASTDTQYFGPGTRLTVL.

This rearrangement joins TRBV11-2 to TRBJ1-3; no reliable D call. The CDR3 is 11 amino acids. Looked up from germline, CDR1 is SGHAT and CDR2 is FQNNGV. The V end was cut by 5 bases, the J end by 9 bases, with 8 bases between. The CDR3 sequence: CASSPRRTIYF. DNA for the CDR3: TGTGCCAGCAGCCCGAGACGCACCATATATTTT.

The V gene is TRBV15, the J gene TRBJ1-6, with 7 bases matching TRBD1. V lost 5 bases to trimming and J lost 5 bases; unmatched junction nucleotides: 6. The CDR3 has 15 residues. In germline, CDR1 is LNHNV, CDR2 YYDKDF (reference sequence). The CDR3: CATSAGTVNNSPLHF. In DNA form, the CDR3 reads TGTGCCACCAGCGCGGGGACAGTGAATAATTCACCCCTCCACTTT.

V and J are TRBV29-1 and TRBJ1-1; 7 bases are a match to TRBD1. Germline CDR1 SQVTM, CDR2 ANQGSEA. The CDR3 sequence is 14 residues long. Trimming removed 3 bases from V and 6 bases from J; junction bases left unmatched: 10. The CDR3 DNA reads TGCAGCGTTGAGGAGGGGTGGGGGACAGCTGAAGCTTTCTTT. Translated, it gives CSVEEGWGTAEAFF.

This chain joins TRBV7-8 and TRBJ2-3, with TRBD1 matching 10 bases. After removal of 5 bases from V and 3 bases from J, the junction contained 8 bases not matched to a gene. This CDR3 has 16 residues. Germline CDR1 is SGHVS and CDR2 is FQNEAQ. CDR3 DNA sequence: TGTGCCAGCAGCCTACGGGACAGGGGTACGACAGATACGCAGTATTTT. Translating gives CASSLRDRGTTDTQYF.

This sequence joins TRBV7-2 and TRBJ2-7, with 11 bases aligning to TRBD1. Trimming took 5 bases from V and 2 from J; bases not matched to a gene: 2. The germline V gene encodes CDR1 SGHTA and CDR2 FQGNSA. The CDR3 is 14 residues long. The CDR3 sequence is CASSRTGGPYEQYF. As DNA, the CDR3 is TGTGCCAGCAGCAGGACAGGGGGCCCCTACGAGCAGTACTTC.

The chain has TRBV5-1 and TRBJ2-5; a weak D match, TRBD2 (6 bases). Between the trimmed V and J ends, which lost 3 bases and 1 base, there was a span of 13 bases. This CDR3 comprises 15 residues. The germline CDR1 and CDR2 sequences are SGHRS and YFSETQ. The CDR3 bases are TGCGCCAGCAGCTGGCTAGCGCAGATCCAAGAGACCCAGTACTTC. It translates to CASSWLAQIQETQYF. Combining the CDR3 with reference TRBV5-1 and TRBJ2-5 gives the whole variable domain KAGVTQTPRYLIKTRGQQVTLSCSPISGHRSVSWYQQTPGQGLQFLFEYFSETQRNKGNFPGRFSGRQFSNSRSEMNVSTLELGDSALYLCASSWLAQIQETQYFGPGTRLLVL.

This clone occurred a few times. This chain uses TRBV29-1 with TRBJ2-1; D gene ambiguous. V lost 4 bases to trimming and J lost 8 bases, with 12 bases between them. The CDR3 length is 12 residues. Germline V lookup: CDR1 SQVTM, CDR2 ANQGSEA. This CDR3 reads CSVAPGGDEQFF. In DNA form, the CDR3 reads TGCAGCGTTGCTCCGGGCGGCGATGAGCAGTTCTTC.

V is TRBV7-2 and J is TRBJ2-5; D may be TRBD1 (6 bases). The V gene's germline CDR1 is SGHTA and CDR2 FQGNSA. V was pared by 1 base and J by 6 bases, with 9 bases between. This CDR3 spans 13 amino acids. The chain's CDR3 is CASSLGQEQTQYF. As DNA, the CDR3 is TGTGCCAGCAGCTTAGGACAGGAGCAGACCCAGTACTTC.

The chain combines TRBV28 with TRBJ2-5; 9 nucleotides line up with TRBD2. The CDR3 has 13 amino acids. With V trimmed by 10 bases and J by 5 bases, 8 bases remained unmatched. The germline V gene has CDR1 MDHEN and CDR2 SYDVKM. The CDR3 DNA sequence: TGTGCCATCTCGACTAGCGGTGGGGAGACCCAGTACTTC. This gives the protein CAISTSGGETQYF.

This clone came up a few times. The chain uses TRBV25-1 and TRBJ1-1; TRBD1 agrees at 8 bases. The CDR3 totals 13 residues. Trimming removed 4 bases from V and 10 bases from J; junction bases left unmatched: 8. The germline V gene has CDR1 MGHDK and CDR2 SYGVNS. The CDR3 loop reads CASSGSGQGRAFF. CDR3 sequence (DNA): TGTGCCAGCAGTGGGAGTGGACAGGGCAGAGCTTTCTTT.

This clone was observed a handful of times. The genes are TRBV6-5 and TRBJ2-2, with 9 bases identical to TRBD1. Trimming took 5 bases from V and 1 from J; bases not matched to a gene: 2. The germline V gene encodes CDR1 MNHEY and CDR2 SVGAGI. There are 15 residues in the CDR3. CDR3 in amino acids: CASSKDRGNTGELFF. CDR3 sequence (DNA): TGTGCCAGCAGTAAGGACAGGGGGAACACCGGGGAGCTGTTTTTT.

The CDR3 DNA reads TGTGCCAGCAGGGGCCGGGACAGGGTTTCGGGTGAGCAGTACTTC. The encoded protein is CASRGRDRVSGEQYF. This chain links TRBV11-2 with TRBJ2-7; 9 bases are a match to TRBD1. The length of the CDR3 is 15 residues. The trim removed 6 bases at V and 7 bases at J, leaving 13 bases unmatched. The V gene's germline CDR1 is SGHAT and CDR2 FQNNGV. The whole variable domain, remainder taken from reference TRBV11-2 and TRBJ2-7, is EAGVAQSPRYKIIEKRQSVAFWCNPISGHATLYWYQQILGQGPKLLIQFQNNGVVDDSQLPKDRFSAERLKGVDSTLKIQPAKLEDSAVYLCASRGRDRVSGEQYFGPGTRLTVT.